Listed below are T cell receptor beta chains from one sample, sequenced in a study of cytomegalovirus exposure and HLA in healthy donors. Only in-frame clones appear in the TCRdb table, and some are missing; sequencing was by immunoSEQ multiplex PCR. The sample holds some 100,000 clones, around three quarters seen once. Sequencing used PBMCs. Receptors originate from a male donor in good health and CMV-seropositive. Both conserved end residues are part of each CDR3. D genes are given only for firm matches. Size is stated for part of the rows, as once, few or many counts, or as a class when the clone is expanded.

V: TRBV6-6; size: NA; D: NA; J: TRBJ2-7; CDR3: CASSGTPTYYEQYF; DNA: TGTGCCAGCAGCGGGACACCAACGTACTACGAGCAGTACTTC
V: TRBV2; size: NA; D: TRBD1; J: TRBJ2-5; CDR3: CASRRQGSETQYF; DNA: TGTGCCAGCAGGAGACAGGGGTCAGAGACCCAGTACTTC
V: TRBV18; size: NA; D: NA; J: TRBJ1-2; CDR3: CASSPPGRGNNYGYTF; DNA: TGTGCCAGCTCACCACCGGGGAGGGGCAACAACTATGGCTACACCTTC
V: TRBV2; size: NA; D: TRBD1; J: TRBJ2-5; CDR3: CASSALGTGVAQYF; DNA: TGTGCCAGCAGTGCCCTGGGGACAGGGGTGGCCCAGTACTTC
V: TRBV7-9; size: once; D: TRBD1; J: TRBJ2-3; CDR3: CASSLRTGSPDTQYF; DNA: TGTGCCAGCAGCCTACGGACAGGGAGCCCAGATACGCAGTATTTT
V: TRBV27; size: once; D: NA; J: TRBJ1-5; CDR3: CASSLSGRQPQHF; DNA: TGTGCCAGCAGTTTATCAGGGAGGCAGCCCCAGCATTTT
V: TRBV2; size: NA; D: NA; J: TRBJ1-1; CDR3: CASSERGVTEAFF; DNA: TGTGCCAGCAGTGAGCGGGGGGTCACTGAAGCTTTCTTT
V: TRBV5-1; size: NA; D: NA; J: TRBJ2-7; CDR3: CASSSNVRYTYEQYF; DNA: TGCGCCAGCAGCTCAAACGTCCGATACACCTACGAGCAGTACTTC
V: TRBV7-2; size: NA; D: NA; J: TRBJ2-7; CDR3: CASSSLPHEQYF; DNA: TGTGCCAGCAGCTCCCTTCCCCACGAGCAGTACTTC
V: TRBV6-5; size: NA; D: NA; J: TRBJ1-3; CDR3: CASRPTGLSGNTIYF; DNA: TGTGCCAGCAGACCCACAGGTCTCTCTGGAAACACCATATATTTT
V: TRBV5-6; size: NA; D: NA; J: TRBJ2-7; CDR3: CASLGTPLYEQYF; DNA: TGTGCCAGCTTAGGGACACCTCTCTACGAGCAGTACTTC
V: TRBV30; size: NA; D: NA; J: TRBJ1-1; CDR3: CAWSIGAANTEAFF; DNA: TGTGCCTGGAGCATAGGGGCCGCGAACACTGAAGCTTTCTTT
V: TRBV5-6; size: NA; D: NA; J: TRBJ2-1; CDR3: CASSSPRREQERHEQFF; DNA: TGTGCCAGCAGCTCCCCGCGCCGGGAGCAAGAACGCCATGAGCAGTTCTTC
V: TRBV18; size: NA; D: TRBD1; J: TRBJ2-5; CDR3: CASSPPVGQEAQETQYF; DNA: TGTGCCAGCTCACCACCCGTAGGACAGGAAGCCCAAGAGACCCAGTACTTC
V: TRBV7-9; size: NA; D: NA; J: TRBJ2-5; CDR3: CASSIRERETQYF; DNA: TGTGCCAGCAGCATTCGGGAGAGAGAGACCCAGTACTTC
V: TRBV13; size: NA; D: NA; J: TRBJ1-1; CDR3: CASSLSRRGTEAFF; DNA: TGTGCCAGCAGCTTGTCCCGCCGAGGGACTGAAGCTTTCTTT
V: TRBV4-1; size: NA; D: NA; J: TRBJ2-7; CDR3: CASSRGERNYEQYF; DNA: TGCGCCAGCAGCCGAGGAGAGCGGAACTACGAGCAGTACTTC
V: TRBV4-3; size: NA; D: NA; J: TRBJ1-2; CDR3: CASSQRLGSDYGYTF; DNA: TGCGCCAGCAGCCAACGCCTCGGGTCTGACTATGGCTACACCTTC
V: TRBV29-1; size: NA; D: NA; J: TRBJ1-1; CDR3: CSVEEVPGQGNTEAFF; DNA: TGCAGCGTTGAAGAGGTCCCCGGCCAGGGAAACACTGAAGCTTTCTTT
V: TRBV20-1; size: NA; D: NA; J: TRBJ1-1; CDR3: CSAPGTPEAFF; DNA: TGCAGTGCTCCCGGGACACCTGAAGCTTTCTTT
V: TRBV4-2; size: NA; D: NA; J: TRBJ1-1; CDR3: CASSLDLTGSTEAFF; DNA: TGTGCCAGCAGCTTAGATCTAACAGGATCCACTGAAGCTTTCTTT
V: TRBV5-1; size: few; D: NA; J: TRBJ1-2; CDR3: CASSGEQGSNYGYTF; DNA: TGCGCCAGCAGCGGGGAACAGGGATCTAACTATGGCTACACCTTC
V: TRBV30; size: NA; D: NA; J: TRBJ1-2; CDR3: CAWTQGGYGYTF; DNA: TGTGCCTGGACCCAGGGTGGATATGGCTACACCTTC
V: TRBV30; size: NA; D: NA; J: TRBJ1-2; CDR3: CAWSSRNYGYTF; DNA: TGTGCCTGGAGTTCGCGTAACTATGGCTACACCTTC
V: TRBV29-1; size: NA; D: NA; J: TRBJ2-2; CDR3: CSVRGSGELFF; DNA: TGCAGCGTTCGCGGGTCCGGGGAGCTGTTTTTT
V: TRBV5-1; size: NA; D: NA; J: TRBJ2-7; CDR3: CASSLFTRDIYYEQYF; DNA: TGCGCCAGCAGCTTGTTCACTCGGGACATCTACTACGAGCAGTACTTC
V: TRBV19; size: once; D: NA; J: TRBJ1-1; CDR3: CASSIESVTEAFF; DNA: TGTGCCAGTAGTATAGAGAGTGTAACTGAAGCTTTCTTT
V: TRBV4-2; size: few; D: TRBD1; J: TRBJ1-1; CDR3: CASSQVGTGKNTEAFF; DNA: TGTGCCAGCAGCCAAGTCGGGACAGGGAAGAACACTGAAGCTTTCTTT
V: TRBV11-3; size: NA; D: NA; J: TRBJ2-7; CDR3: CASSRGASYEQYF; DNA: TGTGCCAGCAGCCGGGGGGCCTCCTACGAGCAGTACTTC
V: TRBV6-1; size: once; D: NA; J: TRBJ1-2; CDR3: CASSDYMVNYGYTF; DNA: TGTGCCAGCAGCGACTATATGGTTAACTATGGCTACACCTTC
V: TRBV6-5; size: NA; D: NA; J: TRBJ1-1; CDR3: CASSYSRGLNTEAFF; DNA: TGTGCCAGCAGTTACTCTAGGGGTTTGAACACTGAAGCTTTCTTT
V: TRBV25-1; size: NA; D: NA; J: TRBJ2-5; CDR3: CASSETGPAGETQYF; DNA: TGTGCCAGCAGTGAAACGGGTCCGGCCGGGGAGACCCAGTACTTC
V: TRBV30; size: NA; D: NA; J: TRBJ2-1; CDR3: CAWSVGGHNEQFF; DNA: TGTGCCTGGAGTGTCGGGGGACACAATGAGCAGTTCTTC
V: TRBV7-2; size: NA; D: NA; J: TRBJ1-6; CDR3: CASSNQGASPLHF; DNA: TGTGCCAGCAGCAATCAGGGTGCTTCACCCCTCCACTTT
V: TRBV29-1; size: NA; D: NA; J: TRBJ1-1; CDR3: CSVRSGNTEAFF; DNA: TGCAGCGTTCGGTCAGGGAACACTGAAGCTTTCTTT
V: TRBV19; size: NA; D: TRBD1; J: TRBJ2-5; CDR3: CASSIGGQGGLETQYF; DNA: TGTGCCAGTAGTATAGGTGGACAGGGAGGACTTGAGACCCAGTACTTC
V: TRBV4-1; size: NA; D: NA; J: TRBJ2-1; CDR3: CASSQGQDSYNEQFF; DNA: TGCGCCAGCAGCCAAGGGCAGGACTCCTACAATGAGCAGTTCTTC
V: TRBV7-8; size: NA; D: NA; J: TRBJ2-7; CDR3: CASSPEVGAYEQYF; DNA: TGTGCCAGCAGCCCAGAAGTAGGGGCCTACGAGCAGTACTTC
V: TRBV27; size: NA; D: TRBD1; J: TRBJ1-4; CDR3: CASSSGQVANEKLFF; DNA: TGTGCCAGCAGTTCTGGACAGGTTGCGAATGAAAAACTGTTTTTT
V: TRBV19; size: NA; D: NA; J: TRBJ1-5; CDR3: CASSIGRGGGHQPQHF; DNA: TGTGCCAGTAGTATTGGCCGGGGGGGAGGTCATCAGCCCCAGCATTTT
V: TRBV7-6; size: NA; D: TRBD2; J: TRBJ2-3; CDR3: CASSLKGLAGGPGTDTQYF; DNA: TGTGCCAGCAGCTTAAAAGGGCTAGCGGGGGGGCCGGGCACAGATACGCAGTATTTT
V: TRBV12-5; size: NA; D: TRBD1; J: TRBJ2-7; CDR3: CASGLDRGASYEQYF; DNA: TGTGCTAGTGGTCTAGACAGGGGCGCTTCGTACGAGCAGTACTTC
V: TRBV7-2; size: NA; D: NA; J: TRBJ2-3; CDR3: CASRQTDTQYF; DNA: TGTGCCAGCAGACAAACAGATACGCAGTATTTT
V: TRBV10-2; size: NA; D: NA; J: TRBJ2-7; CDR3: CASSEQPNYEQYF; DNA: TGCGCCAGCAGTGAACAGCCCAACTACGAGCAGTACTTC
V: TRBV27; size: NA; D: TRBD1; J: TRBJ1-2; CDR3: CASSPRTGEFGYTF; DNA: TGTGCCAGCAGTCCCCGGACAGGGGAGTTTGGCTACACCTTC
V: TRBV5-4; size: NA; D: TRBD1; J: TRBJ1-2; CDR3: CASSRQGGAGYGYTF; DNA: TGTGCCAGCAGTCGACAGGGGGGAGCGGGCTATGGCTACACCTTC
V: TRBV27; size: once; D: NA; J: TRBJ2-4; CDR3: CASSGTSQGIQYF; DNA: TGTGCCAGCAGCGGGACTTCCCAGGGCATTCAGTACTTC
V: TRBV9; size: NA; D: NA; J: TRBJ1-2; CDR3: CASSPDINYGYTF; DNA: TGTGCCAGCAGCCCGGACATTAACTATGGCTACACCTTC
V: TRBV5-1; size: NA; D: NA; J: TRBJ1-5; CDR3: CASSAGGSNQPQHF; DNA: TGCGCCAGCAGCGCGGGTGGTAGCAATCAGCCCCAGCATTTT
V: TRBV6-5; size: few; D: TRBD1; J: TRBJ1-5; CDR3: CASKGTGGSNQPQHF; DNA: TGTGCCAGCAAGGGGACAGGGGGATCGAACCAGCCCCAGCATTTT
V: TRBV10-2; size: NA; D: NA; J: TRBJ2-1; CDR3: CASSEGGEQFF; DNA: TGCGCCAGCAGTGAGGGTGGCGAGCAGTTCTTC
V: TRBV5-6; size: NA; D: TRBD1; J: TRBJ1-1; CDR3: CASSEGAGNTEAFF; DNA: TGTGCCAGCAGCGAGGGGGCCGGGAACACTGAAGCTTTCTTT
V: TRBV5-5; size: NA; D: TRBD1; J: TRBJ1-4; CDR3: CASSLAQSPGQGEKLFF; DNA: TGTGCCAGCAGCTTGGCCCAGTCCCCGGGACAGGGGGAAAAACTGTTTTTT
V: TRBV5-1; size: few; D: NA; J: TRBJ1-6; CDR3: CASRGGSPGSPLHF; DNA: TGCGCCAGCAGGGGAGGCAGCCCAGGGTCACCCCTCCACTTT
V: TRBV30; size: few; D: NA; J: TRBJ1-5; CDR3: CAWSVQEGRNQPQHF; DNA: TGTGCCTGGAGTGTACAGGAGGGACGCAATCAGCCCCAGCATTTT